This entry lists 19 T cell receptor beta chains sequenced from one sample in a study of cytomegalovirus exposure and HLA in healthy donors (dated by TCRdb to the late 2010s). Receptors were amplified or captured by the immunoSEQ multiplex PCR assay. TCRdb took over this immuneACCESS table, retaining in-frame rearrangements with V and J assigned. Such tables are incomplete; in checked studies, under half of the missing clones stem from an unresolved V gene, and the remainder is unexplained. The sample table shows about 110,000 clones, and around 87% are seen once. 3% to 4% of the sample goes to the ten largest clones. Sample: PBMCs. These TCRs come from a woman aged 18-30 years in good health and CMV-seropositive.

This chain joins TRBV30 and TRBJ2-7, with D tentatively TRBD2 (6 bases). Trimming cost V 4 bases and J 7 bases, with 20 bases left between them. The CDR3 has 14 residues. CDR1 GTSNPN and CDR2 SVGIG come from the germline V gene (reference sequence). Here the CDR3 reads CAWNRLHGAGEQYF. The DNA of the CDR3 is TGTGCCTGGAATAGATTACACGGCGCGGGGGAGCAGTACTTC.

The chain uses TRBV6-1 and TRBJ1-3, with 8 bases fitting TRBD1. Per germline, CDR1 MNHNS and CDR2 SASEGT. V shed 6 bases and J 2 bases; nucleotides not matched to a gene: 6. This CDR3 contains 15 residues. For the CDR3, the DNA is TGTGCCAGCAGCGGATCACAGGGGGCTGGAAACACCATATATTTT. Translation: CASSGSQGAGNTIYF.

The V gene is TRBV2, the J gene TRBJ2-7; D is unresolved. CDR3 length equals 14 residues. V lost 3 bases and J 2 bases, leaving 11 bases between the germline ends. Germline CDR1 and CDR2: SNHLY and FYNNEI. This chain's CDR3 is CASSDWQAPYEQYF. CDR3 in DNA: TGTGCCAGCAGTGATTGGCAGGCACCCTACGAGCAGTACTTC. Complete variable domain (other parts from reference TRBV2 and TRBJ2-7): EPEVTQTPSHQVTQMGQEVILRCVPISNHLYFYWYRQILGQKVEFLVSFYNNEISEKSEIFDDQFSVERPDGSNFTLKIRSTKLEDSAMYFCASSDWQAPYEQYFGPGTRLTVT.

The gene calls are TRBV10-2 and TRBJ2-7, with 7 bases that match TRBD1. V shed 3 bases, J shed 7 bases, and the junction held 15 bases outside the gene matches. This CDR3 is built from 16 residues. Germline lookup yields CDR1 WSHSY and CDR2 SAAADI. CDR3 DNA: TGCGCCAGCAGTGATTATTACAGGGGAGTAGGTCGTGAGCAGTACTTC. As protein: CASSDYYRGVGREQYF.

The chain links TRBV10-3 to TRBJ1-1; possibly TRBD1 for D (5 bases). With 11 bases removed from V and 2 bases from J, the gap between germline ends came to 12 bases. This CDR3 is built from 12 residues. Germline V gene lookup returns CDR1 ENHRY and CDR2 SYGVKD. The DNA of the CDR3 is TGTGCCGCCGGGAGGACAAACACTGAAGCTTTCTTT. Amino acids: CAAGRTNTEAFF.

The chain couples TRBV11-3 to TRBJ2-7, with 7 bases aligning to TRBD1. There are 12 residues in the CDR3. CDR1 is SGHNT, CDR2 YENEEA, per germline. The ends lost 7 bases at V and 6 bases at J; junction bases unmatched: 6. The CDR3 sequence: CASKQTGFEQYF. CDR3 DNA sequence: TGTGCCAGCAAACAGACAGGGTTCGAGCAGTACTTC.

The rearrangement joins TRBV5-3 to TRBJ1-2; the D gene is possibly TRBD1 (6 bases). TRBV5-3 is known as an ORF, though its function is uncertain. Trimming removed 8 bases at V and 7 bases at J, with 33 bases between. The CDR3 spans 18 residues. The CDR3 DNA follows: TGTGCCAGTCCGATCGACAGGACCCCGACTTCAAACCTACCTGGCTACACCTTC. This sequence encodes CASPIDRTPTSNLPGYTF.

The chain links TRBV7-6 to TRBJ2-6; the D is unclear. CDR1 is SGHVS, CDR2 FNYEAQ, per germline. Between the trimmed V and J ends, which lost 3 bases and 0 bases, there was a span of 9 bases. The length of the CDR3 is 16 residues. The CDR3 protein is CASSFSGLSGANVLTF. The CDR3 bases are TGTGCCAGCAGCTTTAGTGGGCTCTCTGGGGCCAACGTCCTGACTTTC. Full variable domain (rest looked up from reference TRBV7-6 and TRBJ2-6): GAGVSQSPRYKVTKRGQDVALRCDPISGHVSLYWYRQALGQGPEFLTYFNYEAQQDKSGLPNDRFSAERPEGSISTLTIQRTEQRDSAMYRCASSFSGLSGANVLTFGAGSRLTVL.

V and J are TRBV4-1 and TRBJ1-5, with a weak D call TRBD1 (5 bases). There are 17 residues in the CDR3. Germline V gives CDR1 MGHRA, CDR2 YSYEKL. Trimming shortened V by 2 bases and J by 7 bases, and 21 bases separated the two germline ends. CDR3 bases: TGCGCCAGCAGCCAACACCTGCCCGGGAGGAGGGACCAGCCCCAGCATTTT. Protein: CASSQHLPGRRDQPQHF.

The chain has TRBV27 and TRBJ2-7, with 8 bases fitting TRBD1. The CDR3 totals 15 residues. With 3 bases clipped from V and 5 bases from J, the junction kept 9 bases outside the gene matches. The germline gives CDR1 MNHEY, CDR2 SMNVEV (reference sequence). The CDR3 nucleotides read TGTGCCAGCAGTTTTCAGCAGGGGGCAATCCACGAGCAGTACTTC. Its protein product is CASSFQQGAIHEQYF.

There are a few counts of this clone. The chain couples TRBV4-2 to TRBJ1-1, with a tentative D call TRBD1 (6 bases). Germline CDR1 LGHNA, CDR2 YNFKEQ. CDR3 length equals 15 residues. V shed 4 bases and J shed 1 base, with 13 bases lying between them. The CDR3 is CASSRRDTKNTEAFF. The CDR3 DNA is TGTGCCAGCAGCCGCCGGGACACTAAGAACACTGAAGCTTTCTTT.

The rearrangement links TRBV28 to TRBJ2-2; D gene unclear. Germline assignment: CDR1 MDHEN and CDR2 SYDVKM. Trimming pared 5 bases from V and 1 base from J, leaving 11 bases between. The CDR3 has 15 amino acids. DNA for the CDR3: TGTGCCAGCAGTCCCCCGACTCAGAACACCGGGGAGCTGTTTTTT. Translating gives CASSPPTQNTGELFF.

V is TRBV9 and J is TRBJ2-7; TRBD2 matches 10 bases. The CDR3 is 17 amino acids. The V gene end was trimmed by 0 bases and the J gene end by 2 bases; junction bases not matched to a gene: 8. Looked up from germline, CDR1 is SGDLS and CDR2 is YYNGEE. The CDR3 DNA is TGTGCCAGCAGCGTAGACCCAGCGGGAGGGATAACCTACGAGCAGTACTTC. Translated, it gives CASSVDPAGGITYEQYF. The complete variable domain, with remaining parts taken from reference TRBV9 and TRBJ2-7, reads DSGVTQTPKHLITATGQRVTLRCSPRSGDLSVYWYQQSLDQGLQFLIQYYNGEERAKGNILERFSAQQFPDLHSELNLSSLELGDSALYFCASSVDPAGGITYEQYFGPGTRLTVT.

The rearrangement uses TRBV5-4 and TRBJ1-1; no clear D gene. Germline V gene sequence: CDR1 SGHNT, CDR2 YYREEE (reference sequence). V lost 0 bases, J lost 7 bases, and 10 bases lay in between. The length of the CDR3 is 13 residues. The CDR3 here is CASSLVGGIEAFF. In nucleotides, the CDR3 is TGTGCCAGCAGCTTGGTAGGCGGGATTGAAGCTTTCTTT.

This chain links TRBV6-5 with TRBJ2-7; 9 nucleotides line up with TRBD1. The CDR3 runs 15 residues. Germline lookup yields CDR1 MNHEY and CDR2 SVGAGI. The J segment lost 0 bases and the V segment lost 4 bases, leaving 4 bases of the junction unmatched. The CDR3 nucleotides read TGTGCCAGCAGTTGGGGACAGGGAAGCTCCTACGAGCAGTACTTC. Its protein product is CASSWGQGSSYEQYF.

This rearrangement joins TRBV13 to TRBJ1-2; 10 bases agree with TRBD1. The CDR3 is made up of 15 amino acids. V lost 4 bases, J lost 8 bases, and 10 bases stayed unmatched. CDR1 PRHDT and CDR2 FYEKMQ come from the germline V gene (reference sequence). Here the CDR3 DNA reads TGTGCCAGCAGCTCACCGGGACAGGGGTGGGAGGGCTACACCTTC. This sequence encodes CASSSPGQGWEGYTF.

A single count supports this clone. This chain uses TRBV11-3 with TRBJ1-1, with a possible D match to TRBD1 (5 bases). V lost 0 bases and J 4 bases, leaving 12 bases between the germline ends. The CDR3 length is 15 residues. Germline assignment: CDR1 SGHNT and CDR2 YENEEA. CDR3 region: CASSLDRARSTEAFF. CDR3 sequence (DNA): TGTGCCAGCAGCTTAGACAGGGCGCGATCCACTGAAGCTTTCTTT.

This chain uses TRBV2 with TRBJ2-5; tentative D call: TRBD1 (6 bases). From germline, CDR1 is SNHLY and CDR2 FYNNEI. V lost 1 base, J lost 1 base, and 10 bases lay in between. The CDR3 sequence is 15 residues long. CDR3 loop: CASSEEGHRQETQYF. In nucleotides, the CDR3 is TGTGCCAGCAGTGAAGAGGGACACCGCCAAGAGACCCAGTACTTC.

The rearrangement joins TRBV18 to TRBJ1-2, with D perhaps TRBD1 (5 bases). The CDR3 totals 15 residues. The germline CDR1 and CDR2 sequences are KGHSH and LQKENI. The germline V and J ends were trimmed by 5 bases and 0 bases, with 13 bases remaining between them. The CDR3 reads CASSSSGFTNYGYTF. For the CDR3, the DNA is TGTGCCAGCTCATCTTCAGGGTTCACTAACTATGGCTACACCTTC. Combining the CDR3 with reference TRBV18 and TRBJ1-2 gives the whole variable domain NAGVMQNPRHLVRRRGQEARLRCSPMKGHSHVYWYRQLPEEGLKFMVYLQKENIIDESGMPKERFSAEFPKEGPSILRIQQVVRGDSAAYFCASSSSGFTNYGYTFGSGTRLTVV.